Below are 18 T cell receptor beta chains sequenced from a single sample in a study of cytomegalovirus exposure and HLA in healthy donors. Both 60 Vbeta primers and 13 Jbeta primers went into the PCR. Generated by immunoSEQ multiplex PCR, the TCRdb table keeps only in-frame clones and is missing some. The sample shows about 160,000 clones, about 80% of them seen only once. The sample consisted of PBMCs. These receptors all stem from a man between 25 and 39 years old in good health and CMV-seronegative.

A few counts support this clone. The rearrangement joins TRBV19 to TRBJ2-1; D perhaps matches TRBD2 (5 bases). This CDR3 comprises 12 residues. Germline V CDR1 and CDR2: LNHDA, SQIVND (reference sequence). Trimming cost V 10 bases and J 8 bases, with 15 bases left between them. DNA of the CDR3: TGTGCCACCTCTTATAGCGAAGATGAGCAGTTCTTC. This codes for CATSYSEDEQFF.

The V gene is TRBV7-3, the J gene TRBJ2-1; TRBD2 agrees at 10 bases. The V gene end was trimmed by 0 bases and the J gene end by 7 bases; junction bases not matched to a gene: 6. The germline V gene encodes CDR1 SGHTA and CDR2 FQGTGA. The CDR3 consists of 16 residues. CDR3 DNA: TGTGCCAGCAGCTTAACGGGAATAGCGGGGGGAAATGAGCAGTTCTTC. Protein sequence: CASSLTGIAGGNEQFF.

This clone was picked up a small number of times. The V call is TRBV4-3, the J call TRBJ2-2, with TRBD1 as a possible D gene (6 bases). The CDR3 consists of 16 residues. Germline V lookup: CDR1 LGHNA, CDR2 YSLEER. Trimming cost V 4 bases and J 1 base, with 13 bases left between them. The CDR3 sequence: CASSPQFRGNTGELFF. The CDR3 DNA reads as TGCGCCAGCAGCCCCCAATTCAGGGGGAACACCGGGGAGCTGTTTTTT.

The genes are TRBV10-3 and TRBJ1-2, with TRBD1 identical over 8 bases. V trimming: 8 bases; J trimming: 7 bases; junction bases outside the gene matches: 15. Germline CDR1 and CDR2: ENHRY and SYGVKD. The length of the CDR3 is 15 residues. This chain's CDR3 is CAIGQGALLLGGYTF. The CDR3, as DNA: TGTGCCATCGGTCAGGGGGCGCTTCTCCTAGGTGGCTACACCTTC.

This sequence joins TRBV30 and TRBJ2-2, with D unclear. CDR1 and CDR2 (germline): GTSNPN, SVGIG (reference sequence). This CDR3 is built from 12 residues. Trimming took off 4 bases at V and 2 bases at J, with 5 bases between the two ends. CDR3 sequence (DNA): TGTGCCTGGACAGTAAACACCGGGGAGCTGTTTTTT. Protein sequence: CAWTVNTGELFF.

The chain joins TRBV28 to TRBJ1-5; a weak D match, TRBD1 (6 bases). The CDR3 is 16 residues long. V shed 3 bases and J shed 2 bases, with 14 bases lying between them. The germline V gene has CDR1 MDHEN and CDR2 SYDVKM. Here the CDR3 reads CASSLAPAGGNQPQHF. CDR3 bases: TGTGCCAGCAGTTTGGCCCCGGCAGGGGGCAATCAGCCCCAGCATTTT. The entire variable domain, with the rest obtained from reference TRBV28 and TRBJ1-5, is as follows: DVKVTQSSRYLVKRTGEKVFLECVQDMDHENMFWYRQDPGLGLRLIYFSYDVKMKEKGDIPEGYSVSREKKERFSLILESASTNQTSMYLCASSLAPAGGNQPQHFGDGTRLSIL.

This clone was detected a few times. The chain combines TRBV5-1 with TRBJ1-1; possible D gene TRBD1, 5 bases. This CDR3 is 15 amino acids long. Trimming left V 1 base short and J 3 bases short, with 13 bases between. The V gene's germline CDR1 is SGHRS and CDR2 YFSETQ. The CDR3 DNA reads TGCGCCAGCAGCTTGATAGGGGCCGCGCACACTGAAGCTTTCTTT. It specifies CASSLIGAAHTEAFF. The complete variable domain, with remaining parts taken from reference TRBV5-1 and TRBJ1-1, reads KAGVTQTPRYLIKTRGQQVTLSCSPISGHRSVSWYQQTPGQGLQFLFEYFSETQRNKGNFPGRFSGRQFSNSRSEMNVSTLELGDSALYLCASSLIGAAHTEAFFGQGTRLTVV.

The table lists this clone with a count of one. This sequence joins TRBV10-2 and TRBJ1-5; a possible D gene is TRBD1 (6 bases). CDR1 and CDR2 (germline): WSHSY, SAAADI. V was clipped by 2 bases and J by 6 bases, with 8 bases between them. The CDR3 covers 13 residues. This chain's CDR3 is CASSEQDSQPQHF. For the CDR3, the DNA is TGCGCCAGCAGTGAGCAGGACAGTCAGCCCCAGCATTTT.

This chain connects TRBV4-1 to TRBJ1-5; 12 bases fit TRBD1. The CDR3 is 16 amino acids. The germline V gene encodes CDR1 MGHRA and CDR2 YSYEKL. Germline trimming cut 0 bases from V and 6 bases from J; bases unmatched to any gene: 3. The CDR3 region has the DNA TGCGCCAGCAGCCAAGAGGGACAGGGGGCGTTTCAGCCCCAGCATTTT. Encoded protein: CASSQEGQGAFQPQHF.

This clone was counted a few times. CDR3 nucleotides: TGTGCCAGCAGCTTAGCCGGAGATGGCTACACCTTC. Its translation is CASSLAGDGYTF. The genes are TRBV7-9 and TRBJ1-2, with unresolved D. The V gene's germline CDR1 is SEHNR and CDR2 FQNEAQ (reference sequence). The CDR3 runs to 12 residues. V gave up 0 bases and J gave up 6 bases, with 5 bases separating them.

This clone was seen only once. One end of the junction does not line up with germline, which may come from a read error. The same CDR3 is also encoded by other DNA sequences in this sample. This sequence joins TRBV9 and TRBJ2-1, with TRBD2 matching over 8 bases. The length of the CDR3 is 11 residues. CDR1 SGDLS and CDR2 YYNGEE come from the germline V gene. CDR3 region: CASSVAGEQFF. CDR3 DNA: TGTGCCAGCAGTGTAGCGGGGGAGCAGTTCTTC.

The gene calls are TRBV27 and TRBJ1-2; the D is unclear. The V gene's germline CDR1 is MNHEY and CDR2 SMNVEV (reference sequence). The germline V and J ends were trimmed by 3 bases and 4 bases, with 6 bases remaining between them. CDR3 length: 12 residues. The CDR3 loop reads CASSLRGYGYTF. For the CDR3, the DNA is TGTGCCAGCAGTTTGCGGGGCTATGGCTACACCTTC.

The rearrangement links TRBV13 to TRBJ2-1; maybe TRBD2 (6 bases). The CDR3 covers 16 residues. V gave up 3 bases and J gave up 10 bases, with 22 bases separating them. The germline gives CDR1 PRHDT, CDR2 FYEKMQ (reference sequence). The CDR3 protein is CASSFRPGLLNAEQFF. The CDR3 bases are TGTGCCAGCAGCTTCAGACCGGGACTCCTAAACGCCGAGCAGTTCTTC.

The V and J genes are TRBV27 and TRBJ1-6; 7 nucleotides match TRBD1. The CDR3 sequence is 15 residues long. The V segment lost 2 bases and the J segment 6 bases; nucleotides outside the gene matches: 4. Germline V gene sequence: CDR1 MNHEY, CDR2 SMNVEV (reference sequence). CDR3 DNA: TGTGCCAGCAGTTTAAGGACAGGACGTAATTCACCCCTCCACTTT. Its protein is CASSLRTGRNSPLHF.

The CDR3 nucleotides read TGTGCCAGCAGCTTGTACCCCCCAGGTTTCTACGAGCAGTACTTC. It is translated as CASSLYPPGFYEQYF. The genes are TRBV5-6 and TRBJ2-5; D call uncertain. The better agreement between TRBJ2-7 and the DNA end casts doubt on the J call. The CDR3 extends over 15 amino acids. Germline V gene data show CDR1 as SGHDT and CDR2 as YYEEEE.

Only a few counts were recorded for this clone. V usage is TRBV28 and J usage is TRBJ1-1; no reliable D call. Trimming pared 3 bases from V and 1 base from J, leaving 3 bases between. Germline V gene lookup returns CDR1 MDHEN and CDR2 SYDVKM. This CDR3 has 12 amino acids. The CDR3 here is CASSFKNTEAFF. The CDR3 DNA follows: TGTGCCAGCAGTTTCAAGAACACTGAAGCTTTCTTT.

The chain couples TRBV4-3 to TRBJ1-1, with D tentatively TRBD1 (5 bases). Germline V gives CDR1 LGHNA, CDR2 YSLEER. The CDR3 is 13 amino acids. With 3 bases removed from V and 8 bases from J, the gap between germline ends came to 13 bases. CDR3 region: CASSQGGKGEAFF. The CDR3 nucleotides are TGCGCCAGCAGCCAGGGGGGGAAGGGGGAAGCTTTCTTT.

The gene calls are TRBV6-6 and TRBJ2-7, with 7 positions matching TRBD2. Per germline, CDR1 MNHNY and CDR2 SVGAGI (reference sequence). This CDR3 contains 14 residues. The trim removed 6 bases at V and 6 bases at J, leaving 11 bases unmatched. The CDR3 bases are TGTGCCAGCAGGCCTCTGGGGGGGTACCCCGAGCAGTACTTC. Its translation is CASRPLGGYPEQYF.